The 27 T cell receptor beta chains below come from one sample, sequenced in a study of blood T cell repertoires in COVID-19. Repertoires were generated with immunoSEQ multiplex PCR, while TCRdb's copy carries only in-frame clones and drops some. This table holds around 700,000 clones, around 89% found once. The sample comprised peripheral blood. The receptors come from a woman in her late teens or twenties with acute or convalescent COVID-19.

This clone was counted ten times or more. V gene TRBV6-2 or TRBV6-3 combines with J gene TRBJ2-2; no reliable D call. Per the germline V gene, CDR1 is MNHEY and CDR2 is SVGEGT. Trimming stripped 3 bases from V and 3 bases from J, with 5 bases between. This CDR3 has 13 amino acids. CDR3 nucleotides: TGTGCCAGCAGTTATCGGGACACCGGGGAGCTGTTTTTT. Protein: CASSYRDTGELFF.

The J gene is TRBJ1-3, the V gene TRBV9, with D unresolved. The V end was cut by 2 bases, the J end by 2 bases, with 11 bases between. This CDR3 is 15 amino acids long. Germline CDR1 reads SGDLS; CDR2 reads YYNGEE. The CDR3 DNA sequence: TGTGCCAGCAGCGTCGTCGGGATGGCTGGAAACACCATATATTTT. Protein sequence: CASSVVGMAGNTIYF.

J is TRBJ1-1 and V is TRBV6-5; D remains ambiguous. V lost 6 bases to trimming and J lost 0 bases, with 11 bases between them. This CDR3 spans 14 amino acids. From germline, CDR1 is MNHEY and CDR2 SVGAGI. The CDR3 bases are TGTGCCAGCAGCGTCCCAGAACTGAACACTGAAGCTTTCTTT. It translates to CASSVPELNTEAFF.

Comments on this clone: Other nucleotide sequences in the sample specify the same CDR3. The gene calls are TRBV6-5 and TRBJ1-3; no clear D. Germline CDR1 reads MNHEY; CDR2 reads SVGAGI. This CDR3 contains 14 residues. Trimming left V 5 bases short and J 0 bases short, with 8 bases between. The DNA of the CDR3 is TGTGCCAGCAGTAGAGGAGGCTCTGGAAACACCATATATTTT. Translation: CASSRGGSGNTIYF.

The genes are TRBV27 and TRBJ1-2, with a weak D call TRBD1 (6 bases). Trimming left V 0 bases short and J 7 bases short, with 15 bases between. This CDR3 has 15 amino acids. Germline loops: CDR1 MNHEY, CDR2 SMNVEV (reference sequence). As DNA, the CDR3 is TGTGCCAGCAGTTTATCGAACCCAGGGGTCACTGGCTACACCTTC. Translating gives CASSLSNPGVTGYTF.

V usage is TRBV3-1 (or the pseudogene TRBV3-2) and J usage is TRBJ2-7, with a weak D call TRBD2 (7 bases). The germline V gene has CDR1 LGHDT and CDR2 YNNKEL (reference sequence). Between the trimmed V and J ends, which lost 4 bases and 1 base, there was a span of 14 bases. CDR3 length equals 15 residues. CDR3 in amino acids: CASSPRGGESYEQYF. CDR3 sequence (DNA): TGTGCCAGCAGCCCCCGAGGGGGGGAGTCCTACGAGCAGTACTTC.

The V gene is TRBV5-4, the J gene TRBJ1-6; perhaps TRBD1 as D (6 bases). This CDR3 region has 14 residues. Germline lookup yields CDR1 SGHNT and CDR2 YYREEE (reference sequence). Trimming shortened V by 4 bases and J by 12 bases, and 17 bases separated the two germline ends. The DNA for the CDR3 is TGTGCCAGCAGCCTACAGGGTGTACGCGGACCCCTCCACTTT. This gives the protein CASSLQGVRGPLHF. Full variable domain (missing parts from reference TRBV5-4 and TRBJ1-6): ETGVTQSPTHLIKTRGQQVTLRCSSQSGHNTVSWYQQALGQGPQFIFQYYREEENGRGNFPPRFSGLQFPNYSSELNVNALELDDSALYLCASSLQGVRGPLHFGNGTRLTVT.

CDR3 sequence (DNA): TGCGCCAGCAGCCGAGAGGGCCTCTCTGGAAACACCATATATTTT. Translated: CASSREGLSGNTIYF. The chain has TRBV5-1 and TRBJ1-3, with D hard to call. This CDR3 spans 15 amino acids. Germline CDR1 and CDR2: SGHRS and YFSETQ. Trimming took off 4 bases at V and 0 bases at J, with 11 bases between the two ends.

In this sample, this clone turned up once. This chain joins TRBV5-5 and TRBJ1-5, with TRBD1 matching over 7 bases. The CDR3 runs 14 residues. Germline CDR1 reads SGHKS; CDR2 reads YYEKEE (reference sequence). J was trimmed by 3 bases and V by 3 bases; bases with no gene match: 3. The CDR3 loop is CASSSGQANQPQHF. CDR3 coding DNA: TGTGCCAGCAGCTCAGGACAGGCCAATCAGCCCCAGCATTTT.

This sequence joins TRBV30 and TRBJ1-2, with D unresolved. This CDR3 spans 11 amino acids. From germline, CDR1 is GTSNPN and CDR2 SVGIG (reference sequence). V was cut by 0 bases and J by 7 bases, with 6 bases left in between. The CDR3 DNA is TGTGCCTGGAGTGTAAGCGGTGGCTACACCTTC. Its protein product is CAWSVSGGYTF.

The chain joins TRBV6-6 to TRBJ1-2, with a weak D call TRBD1 (6 bases). This CDR3 region has 11 residues. Trimming left V 1 base short and J 10 bases short, with 7 bases between. Germline assignment: CDR1 MNHNY and CDR2 SVGAGI (reference sequence). CDR3 nucleotide sequence: TGTGCCAGCAGTTACTGGGACACCTACACCTTC. Amino acid sequence: CASSYWDTYTF.

V gene TRBV28 combines with J gene TRBJ1-4, with a possible D match to TRBD1 (5 bases). The CDR3 runs 11 residues. Germline CDR1 MDHEN, CDR2 SYDVKM. Trimming shortened V by 6 bases and J by 16 bases, and 15 bases separated the two germline ends. CDR3 sequence reads: CASSPGTGRFF. CDR3 coding DNA: TGTGCCAGCAGCCCCGGGACCGGGAGGTTTTTT.

The genes are TRBV6-1 and TRBJ2-7, with 8 bases aligning to TRBD1. Germline loops: CDR1 MNHNS, CDR2 SASEGT. This CDR3 has 15 residues. Trimming took 1 base from V and 2 from J; bases not matched to a gene: 4. Here the CDR3 reads CASSEEGTGPYEQYF. Here the CDR3 DNA reads TGTGCCAGCAGTGAAGAAGGGACAGGCCCCTACGAGCAGTACTTC.

V is TRBV15 and J is TRBJ2-5; TRBD2 agrees at 11 bases. CDR3 size: 14 residues. The junction had 4 bases not matched to a gene; V was cut back by 5 bases and J by 5 bases. Looked up from germline, CDR1 is LNHNV and CDR2 is YYDKDF (reference sequence). CDR3 DNA sequence: TGTGCCACCAGCGGCCGACTAGCGGGGGAGACCCAGTACTTC. This codes for CATSGRLAGETQYF. Using reference TRBV15 and TRBJ2-5 for the parts outside the CDR3, the full variable domain is DAMVIQNPRYQVTQFGKPVTLSCSQTLNHNVMYWYQQKSSQAPKLLFHYYDKDFNNEADTPDNFQSRRPNTSFCFLDIRSPGLGDTAMYLCATSGRLAGETQYFGPGTRLLVL.

This clone was found once. V is TRBV6-2 or TRBV6-3 and J is TRBJ1-2; unclear D gene. Germline V gene sequence: CDR1 MNHEY, CDR2 SVGEGT. With 4 bases removed from V and 2 bases from J, the gap between germline ends came to 11 bases. The CDR3 length is 14 residues. The CDR3 coding sequence is TGTGCCAGCAGTTTTCTCCCCGGGAACTATGGCTACACCTTC. Its translation: CASSFLPGNYGYTF.

This clone was seen just once. The chain is built from TRBV7-9 and TRBJ1-4, with 7 bases aligning to TRBD1. The germline CDR1 and CDR2 sequences are SEHNR and FQNEAQ (reference sequence). V gave up 6 bases and J gave up 5 bases; unmatched junction bases: 6. This CDR3 spans 14 amino acids. Here the CDR3 reads CASSNRGPNEKLFF. DNA of the CDR3: TGTGCCAGCAGTAACAGGGGCCCAAATGAAAAACTGTTTTTT.

This chain uses TRBV7-6 with TRBJ2-1; 15 bases match TRBD2. CDR3 length: 19 amino acids. Germline V gene sequence: CDR1 SGHVS, CDR2 FNYEAQ. V dropped 5 bases and J dropped 2; count of bases not matched to a gene: 10. The CDR3 DNA follows: TGTGCCAGCAGCCCTAGATTGGGACTAGCGGGGGGACCCTACAATGAGCAGTTCTTC. Protein product: CASSPRLGLAGGPYNEQFF.

This rearrangement joins TRBV30 to TRBJ2-3, with 7 bases identical to TRBD2. The J segment lost 2 bases and the V segment lost 2 bases, leaving 7 bases of the junction unmatched. The CDR3 has 15 residues. Germline V gives CDR1 GTSNPN, CDR2 SVGIG (reference sequence). The CDR3 DNA reads TGTGCCTGGAGTCCGGGAGGCCTCAACACAGATACGCAGTATTTT. Its protein product is CAWSPGGLNTDTQYF.

This rearrangement joins TRBV7-8 to TRBJ1-1; tentatively, D is TRBD1 (5 bases). The V end was cut by 2 bases, the J end by 2 bases, with 12 bases between. The CDR3 runs 15 residues. Germline CDR1 and CDR2: SGHVS and FQNEAQ. The CDR3 spells CASSLKGPQNTEAFF. CDR3 sequence (DNA): TGTGCCAGCAGCTTAAAGGGGCCCCAAAACACTGAAGCTTTCTTT.

The chain carries TRBV4-3 and TRBJ1-3; 7 bases agree with TRBD1. J was trimmed by 6 bases and V by 4 bases; bases with no gene match: 12. The CDR3 loop spans 16 amino acids. CDR1 and CDR2 (germline): LGHNA, YSLEER. The CDR3 reads CASSPTPTGEKNTIYF. CDR3 sequence (DNA): TGCGCCAGCAGCCCCACCCCCACAGGGGAGAAAAACACCATATATTTT.

The chain carries TRBV6-5 and TRBJ1-2; D is unclear. V was pared by 6 bases and J by 0 bases, with 11 bases between. The CDR3 is 14 residues long. Per germline, CDR1 MNHEY and CDR2 SVGAGI. The CDR3 protein is CASSLTKTNYGYTF. DNA of the CDR3: TGTGCCAGCAGCCTTACTAAGACTAACTATGGCTACACCTTC.

CDR3 coding DNA: TGTGCCAGCAGTCCAGGACAGGGAACCTACCAAGAGACCCAGTACTTC. Translation: CASSPGQGTYQETQYF. The rearrangement links TRBV27 to TRBJ2-5; 8 nucleotides align to TRBD1. The germline V gene encodes CDR1 MNHEY and CDR2 SMNVEV (reference sequence). Germline trimming cut 5 bases from V and 0 bases from J; bases unmatched to any gene: 8. The CDR3 runs to 16 residues.

The chain combines TRBV19 with TRBJ2-7; TRBD1 agrees at 10 bases. J lost 3 bases, V lost 0 bases, and 2 bases had no gene match. Germline CDR1 and CDR2: LNHDA and SQIVND (reference sequence). This CDR3 has 15 residues. Here the CDR3 reads CASSIEGQGVYEQYF. The CDR3 nucleotides are TGTGCCAGTAGTATAGAAGGACAGGGGGTCTACGAGCAGTACTTC.

V gene TRBV29-1 combines with J gene TRBJ1-1, with D unclear. V dropped 4 bases and J dropped 7 bases, with 19 bases sitting between them. The germline gives CDR1 SQVTM, CDR2 ANQGSEA. This CDR3 has 14 amino acids. This CDR3 is CSVVSFRGRLEAFF. The CDR3 nucleotides read TGCAGCGTTGTTTCTTTTCGTGGCAGGCTTGAAGCTTTCTTT.

This clone was recorded a few times. The gene calls are TRBV24-1 and TRBJ1-5, with D perhaps TRBD1 (6 bases). The V end was cut by 4 bases, the J end by 2 bases, with 17 bases between. From germline, CDR1 is KGHDR and CDR2 SFDVKD. The CDR3 has 17 amino acids. CDR3 bases: TGTGCCACCAGTGACTCTCCGGGCAGGGGATGCAATCAGCCCCAGCATTTT. It encodes CATSDSPGRGCNQPQHF.

This clone was picked up one time. V is TRBV7-2 and J is TRBJ1-3; D unresolved. There are 16 residues in the CDR3. The germline V and J ends were trimmed by 2 bases and 4 bases, with 15 bases remaining between them. CDR1 and CDR2 (germline): SGHTA, FQGNSA. This chain's CDR3 is CASSLQAQTGGNTIYF. The CDR3 bases are TGTGCCAGCAGCTTACAGGCGCAAACGGGAGGAAACACCATATATTTT.

The chain has TRBV5-6 and TRBJ2-3, with D perhaps matching TRBD1 (6 bases). V lost 4 bases to trimming and J lost 1 base, with 13 bases between them. The germline V gene encodes CDR1 SGHDT and CDR2 YYEEEE. The CDR3 sequence is 15 residues long. In DNA, the CDR3 is TGTGCCAGCAGCACAGGACAGAGGGGCACAGATACGCAGTATTTT. It specifies CASSTGQRGTDTQYF.